This T cell receptor beta chain emerged from a study of radiotherapy plus CTLA-4 blockade in lung cancer. Sequencing used immunoSEQ multiplex PCR; TCRdb keeps in-frame clones, though not all of them. The table lists around 100,000 clones, 81% of them singletons. The V and J ends lost 3 bases and 2 bases respectively, with 14 bases between them. CDR1 is SGHRS, CDR2 YFSETQ, per germline. The CDR3 contains 15 residues. This clone is a singleton in its sample. The clonotype comes from a human donor with non-small cell lung cancer that progressed on radiotherapy plus ipilimumab. Some clones in this sample may be carry-over from other donors' samples. This chain joins TRBV5-1 and TRBJ1-1; D is unresolved. The sample in question was peripheral blood, obtained from a patient treated with radiotherapy plus ipilimumab. CDR3 coding DNA: TGCGCCAGCAGCTGGAACGGGCCGGCAAACACTGAAGCTTTCTTT. Its protein is CASSWNGPANTEAFF.